This T cell receptor beta chain was profiled in a study of graft-versus-host responses after intestinal transplantation. The ends were cut back, 2 bases at V and 0 bases at J, with 8 bases in the middle. Germline V gives CDR1 MDHEN, CDR2 SYDVKM. This CDR3 spans 15 amino acids. The protocol was immunoSEQ multiplex PCR, while the TCRdb copy is restricted to in-frame clones and leaves out a portion. This table has under 90,000 clones, around 92% appearing once. The gene calls are TRBV28 and TRBJ2-1; D remains unclear. Sequenced material: PBMCs, taken 98 days after intestinal transplantation. The TCR sequence derives from a human patient who received an intestinal transplant, so some T cells may come from the graft donor. The CDR3 spells CASSLGQSSYNEQFF. CDR3 sequence (DNA): TGTGCCAGCAGTTTAGGGCAGAGCTCCTACAATGAGCAGTTCTTC.